This T cell receptor (beta chain) was sequenced in a study of CD8+ T cells in alopecia areata. Whole-study context: Tofacitinib dosing lasted 6 to 18 months, which was then followed by 6 months off drug.

In the case of this clone: Its matching antigen is unknown.

Germline trimming cut 0 bases from V and 9 bases from J; bases unmatched to any gene: 12. The germline V gene has CDR1 LGHNA and CDR2 YSLEER. The CDR3 has 17 residues. Extracted from the samples, RNA was reverse transcribed into cDNA to serve as the sequencing template. Profiling relied on immunoSEQ multiplex PCR, and the TCRdb table lists in-frame clones only, not all of them. The sample lists approximately 5,400 clones, roughly 70% seen once, with 10% to 15% in the top ten. Study-wide results and limits: A great number of expanded lesional clones endured in scalp and blood during tofacitinib. More clonal than normal scalp was lesional scalp, particularly alopecia totalis/universalis.

Treatment meaning: oral pan-JAK inhibitor, 5-10 mg twice daily. Researchers gathered lesional scalp punch biopsies and peripheral blood from patients with alopecia areata. The receptor was derived from a human donor with alopecia areata. This material consisted of skin, taken at week 24, from a patient treated with tofacitinib. V is TRBV4-3 and J is TRBJ2-1; TRBD2 matches 9 bases. The CDR3 DNA is TGCGCCAGCAGCCAAGATGTGGCGGGGGGGCTAATAGGTGAGCAGTTCTTC. Residues: CASSQDVAGGLIGEQFF.